A single sample gave rise to the 16 T cell receptor beta chains below, sequenced in a study of cytomegalovirus exposure and HLA in healthy donors. PCR employed 60 Vbeta and 13 Jbeta primers. The assay was immunoSEQ multiplex PCR, and TCRdb's table has in-frame clones only and misses some. The repertoire has 160,000 or so clones, approximately 72% of them found once; the top ten carry approximately 2.4%. The sequencing sample was made of PBMCs. Receptor source: a female donor in good health and CMV-seronegative.

The V and J genes are TRBV6-6 and TRBJ1-1; 7 nucleotides align to TRBD1. The CDR3 is made up of 15 amino acids. After removal of 4 bases from V and 1 base from J, the junction contained 6 bases not matched to a gene. Per germline, CDR1 MNHNY and CDR2 SVGAGI (reference sequence). The DNA of the CDR3 is TGTGCCAGCAGTTGGGGGGACAGAAGGAACACTGAAGCTTTCTTT. Encoded protein: CASSWGDRRNTEAFF.

This sequence joins TRBV7-8 and TRBJ2-3; D possibly corresponds to TRBD2 (6 bases). Trimming took off 0 bases at V and 2 bases at J, with 12 bases between the two ends. Germline values: CDR1 SGHVS, CDR2 FQNEAQ. The CDR3 contains 16 residues. Here the CDR3 reads CASSLAPGLHTDTQYF. DNA for the CDR3: TGTGCCAGCAGCTTAGCGCCGGGACTTCACACAGATACGCAGTATTTT.

The CDR3, as DNA: TGTGCCAGCAGGCCTAGGACACTGAACACTGAAGCTTTCTTT. Protein product: CASRPRTLNTEAFF. The rearrangement uses TRBV7-2 and TRBJ1-1; D is perhaps TRBD1 (5 bases). Per the germline V gene, CDR1 is SGHTA and CDR2 is FQGNSA. Trimming pared 6 bases from V and 0 bases from J, leaving 11 bases between. The CDR3 is made up of 14 amino acids.

V gene TRBV18 combines with J gene TRBJ2-3; perhaps TRBD2 as D (6 bases). The CDR3 spans 17 residues. The V and J ends lost 2 bases and 4 bases respectively, with 19 bases between them. The V gene's germline CDR1 is KGHSH and CDR2 LQKENI. The chain's CDR3 is CASSPIPAGPRADTQYF. The CDR3 coding sequence is TGTGCCAGCTCACCAATTCCAGCGGGCCCTAGGGCAGATACGCAGTATTTT.

J is TRBJ1-5 and V is TRBV19; TRBD1 matches 7 bases. Trimming at V came to 4 bases and at J to 7 bases, leaving 7 bases not matched to a gene. The CDR3 length is 14 residues. Germline values: CDR1 LNHDA, CDR2 SQIVND (reference sequence). CDR3 in amino acids: CASSTNRGGQPQHF. CDR3 nucleotide sequence: TGTGCCAGTAGTACCAACAGGGGTGGACAGCCCCAGCATTTT.

The chain combines TRBV4-2 with TRBJ1-5; 7 bases are shared with TRBD1. With V trimmed by 3 bases and J by 3 bases, 8 bases remained unmatched. The CDR3 is 16 amino acids. Germline lookup yields CDR1 LGHNA and CDR2 YNFKEQ. The CDR3 is CASSQPGQSLNQPQHF. The CDR3 nucleotides are TGTGCCAGCAGCCAGCCGGGACAGAGTCTCAATCAGCCCCAGCATTTT.

The rearrangement uses TRBV4-2 and TRBJ2-7; maybe TRBD2 (5 bases). CDR3 length: 16 residues. Trimming cost V 1 base and J 6 bases, with 19 bases left between them. Germline CDR1 and CDR2: LGHNA and YNFKEQ. The CDR3 sequence is CASSQGGRTAFLEQYF. The DNA of the CDR3 is TGTGCCAGCAGCCAAGGTGGAAGGACTGCCTTCCTCGAGCAGTACTTC.

This clone occurred once. The genes are TRBV19 and TRBJ2-5, with 9 bases aligning to TRBD1. The CDR3 has 15 amino acids. Looked up from germline, CDR1 is LNHDA and CDR2 is SQIVND (reference sequence). Unmatched junction bases numbered 9, after V lost 5 bases and J lost 5 bases. The CDR3 DNA follows: TGTGCCAGTAGTCTGGGACAGGGCCGGGGGGAGACCCAGTACTTC. It specifies CASSLGQGRGETQYF.

This clone occurred a few times. The J gene is TRBJ1-1, the V gene TRBV6-1, with TRBD1 matching over 10 bases. After removal of 4 bases from V and 6 bases from J, the junction contained 5 bases not matched to a gene. The germline V gene encodes CDR1 MNHNS and CDR2 SASEGT. CDR3 size: 14 residues. The CDR3 DNA reads as TGTGCCAGCAGTGTGACAGGGGGCGCTTCTGAAGCTTTCTTT. As protein: CASSVTGGASEAFF.

The chain combines TRBV9 with TRBJ2-1; TRBD2 matches at 7 bases. Looked up from germline, CDR1 is SGDLS and CDR2 is YYNGEE. The J segment lost 1 base and the V segment lost 0 bases, leaving 10 bases of the junction unmatched. This CDR3 contains 18 residues. This chain's CDR3 is CASSVAPAQRGSYNEQFF. CDR3 DNA: TGTGCCAGCAGCGTAGCTCCGGCCCAGCGGGGTTCCTACAATGAGCAGTTCTTC. Looking up the rest from reference TRBV9 and TRBJ2-1 gives the full variable domain: DSGVTQTPKHLITATGQRVTLRCSPRSGDLSVYWYQQSLDQGLQFLIQYYNGEERAKGNILERFSAQQFPDLHSELNLSSLELGDSALYFCASSVAPAQRGSYNEQFFGPGTRLTVL.

The chain couples TRBV7-2 to TRBJ1-3, with no clear D. CDR1 is SGHTA, CDR2 FQGNSA, per germline. The CDR3 totals 14 residues. V lost 4 bases and J lost 5, with 12 bases in between. The CDR3 DNA reads as TGTGCCAGCAGCTACCCCCAGGCCCGAAACACCATATATTTT. This gives the protein CASSYPQARNTIYF.

The chain is built from TRBV7-3 and TRBJ1-4; no clear D gene. Germline assignment: CDR1 SGHTA and CDR2 FQGTGA. The CDR3 is 13 residues long. V was shortened by 5 bases and J by 8 bases, with 12 bases between the two germline ends. CDR3 DNA: TGTGCCAGCAGCCCGAGGGCGGGCGAAAAACTGTTTTTT. The encoded protein is CASSPRAGEKLFF.

V and J are TRBV6-6 and TRBJ1-3; D call uncertain. In germline, CDR1 is MNHNY, CDR2 SVGAGI (reference sequence). V gave up 8 bases and J gave up 3 bases, with 11 bases separating them. There are 13 residues in the CDR3. In DNA, the CDR3 is TGTGCCAGCCATCCCACCGGTGGAAACACCATATATTTT. It codes for CASHPTGGNTIYF.

This clone came up once. The chain carries TRBV19 and TRBJ1-1; D is unresolved. Trimming pared 6 bases from V and 5 bases from J, leaving 13 bases between. CDR1 is LNHDA, CDR2 SQIVND, per germline (reference sequence). This CDR3 has 13 amino acids. The CDR3, as DNA: TGTGCCAGTAGCCTGGGCCCCCGGACTGAAGCTTTCTTT. Translating it yields CASSLGPRTEAFF. Full variable domain (rest looked up from reference TRBV19 and TRBJ1-1): DGGITQSPKYLFRKEGQNVTLSCEQNLNHDAMYWYRQDPGQGLRLIYYSQIVNDFQKGDIAEGYSVSREKKESFPLTVTSAQKNPTAFYLCASSLGPRTEAFFGQGTRLTVV.

The rearrangement joins TRBV4-2 to TRBJ2-4, with 7 bases lining up with TRBD1. CDR1 and CDR2 from the germline V gene are LGHNA and YNFKEQ. The CDR3 has 18 residues. The junction had 10 bases not matched to a gene; V was cut back by 2 bases and J by 0 bases. CDR3: CASSQTLGQAPAKNIQYF. The CDR3 nucleotides are TGTGCCAGCAGCCAAACCCTCGGACAGGCCCCAGCCAAAAACATTCAGTACTTC.

The chain links TRBV25-1 to TRBJ2-3; maybe TRBD2 (6 bases). V lost 7 bases and J lost 2, with 16 bases in between. The CDR3 has 15 amino acids. Germline V gene lookup returns CDR1 MGHDK and CDR2 SYGVNS. CDR3 coding DNA: TGTGCCAGCACTTCACCCCGGGGGACCACAGATACGCAGTATTTT. This encodes CASTSPRGTTDTQYF.